Reported below is one T cell receptor (beta chain). The CDR3 is made up of 16 amino acids. Germline CDR1 reads SGDLS; CDR2 reads YYNGEE. The trim removed 3 bases at V and 3 bases at J, leaving 10 bases unmatched. This record belongs to a study of T cell changes during pregnancy in multiple sclerosis. TCRdb's copy holds only in-frame clones and misses some; the assay was immunoSEQ multiplex PCR. This sample has more than 100,000 clones, with about 90% found just once. Specimen: peripheral blood, collected after pregnancy. The rearrangement uses TRBV9 and TRBJ2-7, with 9 bases identical to TRBD1. The receptor was derived from a female donor with multiple sclerosis, enrolled in a pregnancy study. This CDR3 is CASSAGGQGSIYEQYF. The CDR3 region has the DNA TGTGCCAGCAGCGCGGGCGGACAGGGGTCCATCTACGAGCAGTACTTC.